This record concerns one T cell receptor (beta chain) sequence. Its antigen is still unknown. This entry belongs to a study of CXCR3-negative and CXCR3-positive naive CD8 T cells. Study outcomes and limitations: Memory cells showed distinct TRBV-TRBJ patterns, while the two naive subsets matched. Against CXCR3-negative naive cells, CXCR3-positive naive cells showed more hydrophobic TRB CDR3s. Both of the naive subsets showed about the same high diversity, but memory CD8+ cells had much less.

Naive CD8+ T cells showed CD45RO-CCR7+CD27+CD95-. Libraries were UMI-labeled 5' RACE TRB cDNA. Following a re-call of the 5' RACE reads, TCRdb has one entry per CDR3 protein and lacks DNA. The data include roughly 56,000 distinct CDR3 sequences; the top ten clones carry more than 0.35%. The CDR3 length is 16 residues. CDR1 and CDR2 (germline): LNHDA, SQIVND (reference sequence). The clonotype was recovered from a human donor in good health. Some clones in this sample may be carry-over from other donors' samples. The V call is TRBV19, the J call TRBJ2-5; TCRdb's D gene call, TRBD1, goes unchecked for lack of DNA. Sequenced material: naive CXCR3- CD8+ T cells from blood. The subset: CD45RO-CCR7+CD27+CD95- naive CD8+ T cells lacking CXCR3 (TNR3-). CDR3 loop: CASTPQQQGNQETQYF. Drawing the rest from reference TRBV19 and TRBJ2-5, the complete variable domain is DGGITQSPKYLFRKEGQNVTLSCEQNLNHDAMYWYRQDPGQGLRLIYYSQIVNDFQKGDIAEGYSVSREKKESFPLTVTSAQKNPTAFYLCASTPQQQGNQETQYFGPGTRLLVL.